These 27 T cell receptor beta chains originate from one sample sequenced in a study of response to subunit inactivated influenza vaccine. TCRdb re-derived calls from the RT-PCR reads in MiXCR, one entry per CDR3 protein. In the table there are about 800,000 distinct CDR3 sequences, 21% of which are singletons. Material: PBMCs from blood, obtained more than 4 days after vaccination. The receptors shown here come from a middle-aged man who received an inactivated influenza vaccine.

This clonotype has a handful of counts. The chain is built from TRBV29-1 and TRBJ1-2; 9 bases match TRBD1. This CDR3 region has 15 residues. Germline V gene data show CDR1 as SQVTM and CDR2 as ANQGSEA. V shed 2 bases, J shed 2 bases, and the junction held 6 bases outside the gene matches. Here the CDR3 DNA reads TGCAGCGTTGAACTCTTCGGGACAGGGAACTATGGCTACACCTTC. This sequence encodes CSVELFGTGNYGYTF. The whole variable domain, remainder taken from reference TRBV29-1 and TRBJ1-2, is SAVISQKPSRDICQRGTSLTIQCQVDSQVTMMFWYRQQPGQSLTLIATANQGSEATYESGFVIDKFPISRPNLTFSTLTVSNMSPEDSSIYLCSVELFGTGNYGYTFGSGTRLTVV.

J is TRBJ2-7 and V is TRBV6-1, with 10 bases matching TRBD2. After removal of 6 bases from V and 3 bases from J, the junction contained 2 bases not matched to a gene. The CDR3 loop spans 13 amino acids. Germline values: CDR1 MNHNS, CDR2 SASEGT. The CDR3 sequence is CASRSSGGYEQYF. The CDR3 DNA reads TGTGCCAGCAGGTCTAGCGGGGGCTACGAGCAGTACTTC.

V gene TRBV6-5 combines with J gene TRBJ2-7; D ambiguous. The germline gives CDR1 MNHEY, CDR2 SVGAGI. V was clipped by 3 bases and J by 4 bases, with 16 bases between them. The CDR3 loop spans 15 amino acids. The CDR3 region has the DNA TGTGCCAGCAGTTATTCCCCCGGCCTAGGGTACGAGCAGTACTTC. It codes for CASSYSPGLGYEQYF.

The V and J genes are TRBV7-9 and TRBJ2-7; perhaps TRBD1 as D (6 bases). Trimming left V 2 bases short and J 2 bases short, with 10 bases between. Germline loops: CDR1 SEHNR, CDR2 FQNEAQ (reference sequence). CDR3 size: 14 residues. The CDR3 bases are TGTGCCAGCAGCTTACCTACAGGGACCTACGAGCAGTACTTC. The encoded protein is CASSLPTGTYEQYF.

The chain employs TRBV4-2 and TRBJ1-1; D gene uncertain. Germline CDR1 LGHNA, CDR2 YNFKEQ. V lost 0 bases and J lost 2, with 4 bases in between. This CDR3 is built from 13 residues. CDR3 in DNA: TGTGCCAGCAGCCAAGATTTTAACACTGAAGCTTTCTTT. Translated, it gives CASSQDFNTEAFF.

V is TRBV6-1 and J is TRBJ2-7; TRBD2 aligns across 8 bases. CDR1 is MNHNS, CDR2 SASEGT, per germline. CDR3 size: 17 residues. Trimming cost V 6 bases and J 3 bases; bases outside gene matches: 16. In DNA, the CDR3 is TGTGCCAGCAGCCTCTCCCTGAGGGCGGGAGGCCTCTACGAGCAGTACTTC. Residues: CASSLSLRAGGLYEQYF.

The J gene is TRBJ2-2, the V gene TRBV5-4, with unresolved D. Germline V gives CDR1 SGHNT, CDR2 YYREEE (reference sequence). The germline V and J ends were trimmed by 6 bases and 5 bases, with 14 bases remaining between them. The CDR3 covers 14 residues. CDR3 DNA sequence: TGTGCCAGCACCTACTTAGGGAAAACCGGGGAGCTGTTTTTT. It is translated as CASTYLGKTGELFF.

The rearrangement links TRBV5-1 to TRBJ2-1; the match to TRBD1 covers 9 bases. Trimming took 4 bases from V and 8 from J; bases not matched to a gene: 7. The CDR3 contains 14 residues. CDR1 and CDR2 from the germline V gene are SGHRS and YFSETQ. CDR3 protein: CASSRNTGGDEQFF. CDR3 sequence (DNA): TGCGCCAGCAGCCGGAATACAGGGGGCGATGAGCAGTTCTTC.

V gene TRBV7-6 combines with J gene TRBJ1-5; unclear D gene. Per the germline V gene, CDR1 is SGHVS and CDR2 is FNYEAQ. Trimming pared 2 bases from V and 9 bases from J, leaving 8 bases between. The length of the CDR3 is 12 residues. CDR3 region: CASSLPGRPQHF. CDR3 in DNA: TGTGCCAGCAGCTTACCCGGTAGGCCCCAGCATTTT.

This chain uses TRBV10-3 with TRBJ2-2; a possible D gene is TRBD1 (5 bases). The V gene lost 6 bases and the J gene lost 6 bases, with 8 bases spanning the gap. The CDR3 loop spans 12 amino acids. Germline CDR1 is ENHRY and CDR2 is SYGVKD. The CDR3 region is CAIRIQAGELFF. The DNA of the CDR3 is TGTGCCATCAGGATACAGGCCGGGGAGCTGTTTTTT.

This clonotype was found a few times. The chain joins TRBV6-4 to TRBJ2-3; D possibly corresponds to TRBD2 (6 bases). Germline CDR1 reads MRHNA; CDR2 reads SNTAGT. The CDR3 loop spans 16 amino acids. Trimming left V 7 bases short and J 6 bases short, with 23 bases between. The CDR3 DNA reads as TGTGCCAGCAACCCGTGGAGGGACCAACTCGACGATACGCAGTATTTT. It is translated as CASNPWRDQLDDTQYF.

The rearrangement links TRBV28 to TRBJ2-2, with a tentative D call TRBD1 (6 bases). CDR1 is MDHEN and CDR2 is SYDVKM in the germline V gene. V lost 9 bases and J lost 5, with 19 bases in between. The length of the CDR3 is 15 residues. In nucleotides, the CDR3 is TGTGCCAGTCGTTGGGGGACAAAGAAGACCGGGGAGCTGTTTTTT. This encodes CASRWGTKKTGELFF.

CDR3 sequence reads: CASSQGIWGSGANVLTF. DNA for the CDR3: TGCGCCAGCAGCCAAGGCATTTGGGGTTCTGGGGCCAACGTCCTGACTTTC. The chain carries TRBV4-3 and TRBJ2-6; no firm D call. Trimming pared 1 base from V and 1 base from J, leaving 11 bases between. The CDR3 length is 17 residues. CDR1 LGHNA and CDR2 YSLEER come from the germline V gene.

V gene TRBV12-3 or TRBV12-4 combines with J gene TRBJ2-1; 8 bases agree with TRBD2. Losses at the gene ends were 1 base for V and 9 bases for J; bases not matched to a gene: 8. CDR3 size: 15 residues. The CDR3 DNA sequence: TGTGCCAGCAGTTTAGAGCGGGGGATTTTAGGTGAGCAGTTCTTC. Amino acid sequence: CASSLERGILGEQFF.

This clonotype was detected only a few times. The chain employs TRBV6-5 and TRBJ1-2; D gene uncertain. This CDR3 region has 15 residues. V dropped 4 bases and J dropped 3 bases, with 15 bases sitting between them. CDR1 and CDR2 (germline): MNHEY, SVGAGI. The CDR3 loop is CASSSPRSSYYGYTF. The CDR3 DNA sequence: TGTGCCAGCAGTTCACCTCGGTCCTCCTACTATGGCTACACCTTC.

There are a few counts of this clonotype. The CDR3 DNA reads as TGTGCCAGCAGTACCCCCCAGGCGGGGCGCTATGGCTACACCTTC. Its protein product is CASSTPQAGRYGYTF. V gene TRBV28 combines with J gene TRBJ1-2, with D possibly TRBD1 on 5 matching bases. Germline V lookup: CDR1 MDHEN, CDR2 SYDVKM. This CDR3 comprises 15 residues. The ends were cut back, 5 bases at V and 4 bases at J, with 17 bases in the middle.

Details on this clonotype: One junction end does not reproduce the germline sequence, and a read error may be involved. J is TRBJ2-7 and V is TRBV24-1; TRBD1 matches at 9 bases. Germline CDR1 is KGHDR and CDR2 is SFDVKD. The CDR3 covers 16 residues. CDR3 nucleotide sequence: TGTGCCACCAAGGACAGGGGACCCCATCTCCCCTACGAGCAGCACTTC. It is translated as CATKDRGPHLPYEQHF.

This clonotype was counted only a few times. The chain uses TRBV12-3 or TRBV12-4 and TRBJ1-4, with no clear D. The CDR3 runs 14 residues. The V end was cut by 3 bases, the J end by 8 bases, with 13 bases between. In nucleotides, the CDR3 is TGTGCCAGCAGTTTCGGCACCCGGGAAGAAAAACTGTTTTTT. Translated, it gives CASSFGTREEKLFF.

The chain combines TRBV29-1 with TRBJ2-3; D possibly uses TRBD1 or TRBD2 (7 bases each). From germline, CDR1 is SQVTM and CDR2 ANQGSEA. This CDR3 is built from 13 residues. V lost 6 bases to trimming and J lost 0 bases, with 10 bases between them. CDR3 sequence: CSVGGGSTDTQYF. The CDR3 DNA is TGCAGCGTGGGAGGGGGCAGCACAGATACGCAGTATTTT.

V and J are TRBV24-1 and TRBJ2-1, with 11 bases identical to TRBD1. Trimming removed 4 bases from V and 7 bases from J; junction bases left unmatched: 8. Looked up from germline, CDR1 is KGHDR and CDR2 is SFDVKD. This CDR3 is 16 amino acids long. The CDR3 here is CATSDPGTGGRNEQFF. The CDR3 DNA follows: TGTGCCACCAGTGACCCCGGGACAGGGGGTAGGAATGAGCAGTTCTTC.

This chain links TRBV29-1 with TRBJ2-2; D may be TRBD1 (6 bases). The CDR3 runs 14 residues. V gave up 7 bases and J gave up 1 base, with 13 bases separating them. Germline V CDR1 and CDR2: SQVTM, ANQGSEA. CDR3 coding DNA: TGCAGCGGAGGACCGGGACAGAACACCGGGGAGCTGTTTTTT. Protein: CSGGPGQNTGELFF.

V and J are TRBV28 and TRBJ2-3; TRBD1 might be the D (6 bases). Trimming shortened V by 5 bases and J by 4 bases, and 16 bases separated the two germline ends. Germline V gene data show CDR1 as MDHEN and CDR2 as SYDVKM. This CDR3 has 15 residues. The CDR3 DNA reads TGTGCCAGCAGTCGACACCAGGGGTGGGCAGATACGCAGTATTTT. It codes for CASSRHQGWADTQYF.

In this sample, this clonotype turned up many times. This chain joins TRBV28 and TRBJ2-7; D is ambiguous. The V and J ends lost 3 bases and 0 bases respectively, with 6 bases between them. This CDR3 comprises 13 residues. Germline assignment: CDR1 MDHEN and CDR2 SYDVKM. The CDR3 here is CASSFRISYEQYF. As DNA, the CDR3 is TGTGCCAGCAGTTTCCGGATCTCCTACGAGCAGTACTTC.

This clonotype came up a few times. This chain links TRBV21-1 with TRBJ1-1; TRBD1 is the table's D call and was not checked against the DNA. TRBV21-1 is listed as a pseudogene. The CDR3 loop spans 15 amino acids. CDR3 bases: TGTGCCAGCAGGCCCCCAGACGGAAAGAACACTGAAGCTTTCTTT. Translation: CASRPPDGKNTEAFF.

The chain recombines TRBV6-1 with TRBJ1-3; no definite D call. The V gene's germline CDR1 is MNHNS and CDR2 SASEGT. The CDR3 totals 15 residues. V gave up 6 bases and J gave up 0 bases, with 12 bases separating them. CDR3 loop: CASRPRPHSGNTIYF. DNA of the CDR3: TGTGCCAGCAGACCCAGGCCTCACTCTGGAAACACCATATATTTT.

V is TRBV5-1 and J is TRBJ1-3, with no clear D. CDR1 is SGHRS and CDR2 is YFSETQ in the germline V gene. Trimming took off 4 bases at V and 2 bases at J, with 16 bases between the two ends. CDR3 length: 16 residues. The CDR3 protein is CASSPSAASAGNTIYF. The CDR3 nucleotides are TGCGCCAGCAGCCCTTCTGCGGCCTCCGCTGGAAACACCATATATTTT.

The chain uses TRBV5-1 and TRBJ2-1; tentatively, D is TRBD2 (5 bases). The germline gives CDR1 SGHRS, CDR2 YFSETQ. V was pared by 1 base and J by 6 bases, with 8 bases between. CDR3 size: 13 residues. CDR3 DNA sequence: TGCGCCAGCAGCTTGTCCGCGGGCAATGAGCAGTTCTTC. Translated, it gives CASSLSAGNEQFF.